The present entry profiles one TCR beta chain with its context. Its antigen is unknown. PCR employed 60 Vbeta and 13 Jbeta primers. Generated by immunoSEQ multiplex PCR, the TCRdb table keeps only in-frame clones and is missing some. The sample holds roughly 100,000 clones, 65% to 80% seen once. V lost 0 bases to trimming and J lost 8 bases, with 11 bases between them. The CDR3 sequence is 13 residues long. Germline V gene lookup returns CDR1 KGHSY and CDR2 FQNENV. The entry originates in a study of cytomegalovirus exposure and HLA in healthy donors. Overall study findings and caveats: The authors considered a cluster of highly shared sequence variants likely to be a sequencing artifact. V- and J-gene trimming in TCR beta was tied to a missense DCLRE1C variant by an analysis performed later. HLA alleles were associated with 15,000 to 20,000 TCR beta sequences in a later analysis at 0.05 false discovery rate.

The specimen sequenced was PBMCs. The clonotype was recovered from a male donor in good health and CMV-seronegative. This sequence joins TRBV16 and TRBJ2-7; D is unresolved. The CDR3: CASSQSKRNKQYF. CDR3 in DNA: TGTGCCAGCAGCCAATCTAAGCGTAACAAGCAGTACTTC.